Listed here are 3 T cell receptor beta chains from one sample, sequenced in a study of cytomegalovirus exposure and HLA in healthy donors. Repertoires were generated with immunoSEQ multiplex PCR, while TCRdb's copy carries only in-frame clones and drops some. Here the sample spans some 83,000 clones, approximately 93% being singletons. The material sequenced was PBMCs. The receptor set was obtained from a woman between 18 and 29 years old in good health and CMV-seropositive.

The chain has TRBV30 and TRBJ2-7; D is perhaps TRBD1 (5 bases). V was trimmed by 1 base and J by 3 bases, leaving 16 bases between them. This CDR3 region has 15 residues. CDR1 and CDR2 (germline): GTSNPN, SVGIG (reference sequence). The CDR3 region is CAWSARQTLIYEQYF. DNA of the CDR3: TGTGCCTGGAGTGCGAGACAGACTTTGATCTACGAGCAGTACTTC.

The chain couples TRBV9 to TRBJ1-1, with D maybe TRBD1 (6 bases). The CDR3 covers 17 residues. CDR1 and CDR2 from the germline V gene are SGDLS and YYNGEE. V was cut by 0 bases and J by 0 bases, with 15 bases left in between. CDR3 nucleotide sequence: TGTGCCAGCAGCGTAGACCAGGGGTCGGTAATGAACACTGAAGCTTTCTTT. Translation: CASSVDQGSVMNTEAFF.

The chain recombines TRBV5-6 with TRBJ2-2; a possible D gene is TRBD1 (5 bases). Germline lookup yields CDR1 SGHDT and CDR2 YYEEEE. The CDR3 is made up of 13 amino acids. The V gene lost 1 base and the J gene lost 6 bases, with 7 bases spanning the gap. CDR3 loop: CASSLSGSGELFF. DNA for the CDR3: TGTGCCAGCAGCTTGTCAGGGTCCGGGGAGCTGTTTTTT.